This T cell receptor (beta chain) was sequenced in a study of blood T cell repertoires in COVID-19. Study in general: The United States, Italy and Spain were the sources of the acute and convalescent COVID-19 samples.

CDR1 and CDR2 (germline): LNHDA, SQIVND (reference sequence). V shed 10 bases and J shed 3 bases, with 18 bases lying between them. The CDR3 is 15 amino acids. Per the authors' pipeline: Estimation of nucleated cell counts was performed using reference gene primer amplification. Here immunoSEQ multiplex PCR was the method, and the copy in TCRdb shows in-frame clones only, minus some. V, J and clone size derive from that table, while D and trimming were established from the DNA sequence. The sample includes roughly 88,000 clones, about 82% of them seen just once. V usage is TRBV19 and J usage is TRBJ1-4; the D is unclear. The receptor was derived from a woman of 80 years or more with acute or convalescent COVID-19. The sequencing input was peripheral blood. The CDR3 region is CATDDGSSSNEKLFF. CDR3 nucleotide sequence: TGTGCCACTGATGACGGGAGTTCATCTAATGAAAAACTGTTTTTT.